The subject of this entry is one TCR beta chain. What it recognizes is unknown. The data were taken from a study of T-cell reconstitution after alpha-beta-depleted transplantation in children. Unique molecular identifiers were used to barcode this TCRbeta library. One entry per CDR3 protein, called by TCRdb with MiXCR from the PCR reads. The sample carries 95,000 to 150,000 distinct CDR3 sequences, approximately 22% recorded once. Study findings and constraints: T cells produced anew were the main source of T-cell counts and diversity one year after transplant. Surviving recipient T cells and thymic progenitors underlay high day-60 TCRbeta diversity in some patients. Two months or so post-transplant, alpha-beta T cells reportedly derived from several hundred expanded graft clones.

The sequencing here drew on PBMCs, mostly from graft donor cells, taken 180 days after TCRalphabeta/CD19-depleted stem cell transplant. The receptor comes from a male patient aged 2-15 years who had a stem cell transplant for chronic granulomatous disease, so the T cells may come from the graft donor.

The CDR3 DNA is TGCAGTGCTAGAATCAGGGAAGGGCAGCCCCAGCATTTT. Protein: CSARIREGQPQHF. The chain carries TRBV20-1 and TRBJ1-5, with D possibly matching TRBD1 (5 bases). CDR1 DFQATT and CDR2 SNEGSKA come from the germline V gene (reference sequence). V lost 2 bases and J 7 bases, leaving 12 bases between the germline ends. CDR3 length: 13 amino acids.